These 6 T cell receptor beta chains came from one sample sequenced in a study of CD8 T cells in Susac syndrome. Reverse transcription of about 0.5 to 1 ug RNA used random hexamers. TCRdb re-derived calls from the immunoSEQ multiplex PCR reads in MiXCR, one entry per CDR3 protein. The sample yields some 140,000 distinct CDR3 sequences, around 85% seen once. The sequencing sample was made of CD8+ T cells from PBMCs. The receptors were gathered from a human donor with multiple sclerosis.

V and J are TRBV6-1 and TRBJ1-5; the match to TRBD1 covers 8 bases. Per the germline V gene, CDR1 is MNHNS and CDR2 is SASEGT. This CDR3 spans 16 amino acids. Unmatched junction bases numbered 10, after V lost 5 bases and J lost 4 bases. The CDR3 protein is CASSPTGVEENQPQHF. The CDR3 DNA reads as TGTGCCAGCAGTCCGACAGGGGTAGAGGAGAATCAGCCCCAGCATTTT.

This rearrangement joins TRBV6-2 or TRBV6-3 to TRBJ2-1, with 7 bases lining up with TRBD1. From germline, CDR1 is MNHEY and CDR2 SVGEGT. The junction had 8 bases not matched to a gene; V was cut back by 2 bases and J by 7 bases. The CDR3 spans 15 residues. The CDR3 is CASSYPLQGRNEQFF. CDR3 DNA: TGTGCCAGCAGTTACCCGCTACAGGGGCGGAATGAGCAGTTCTTC.

This chain uses TRBV5-4 with TRBJ2-1; D is unclear. Germline V gene data show CDR1 as SGHNT and CDR2 as YYREEE (reference sequence). The CDR3 loop spans 15 amino acids. V was trimmed by 4 bases and J by 2 bases, leaving 13 bases between them. CDR3 amino acids: CASSQAAEAYNEQFF. CDR3 nucleotides: TGTGCCAGCAGCCAAGCCGCAGAGGCCTACAATGAGCAGTTCTTC. Full variable domain (remainder filled in from reference TRBV5-4 and TRBJ2-1): ETGVTQSPTHLIKTRGQQVTLRCSSQSGHNTVSWYQQALGQGPQFIFQYYREEENGRGNFPPRFSGLQFPNYSSELNVNALELDDSALYLCASSQAAEAYNEQFFGPGTRLTVL.

Notes on this clonotype: At one end the junction does not follow the germline gene, possibly because of a read error. The rearrangement joins TRBV6-1 to TRBJ1-5; D gene uncertain. Germline V CDR1 and CDR2: MNHNS, SASEGT. The CDR3 has 15 amino acids. CDR3 coding DNA: TGTGCCGGCAGTGAACCTAGGGTGAGCAATCAGCCCCAGCATTTT. Protein: CAGSEPRVSNQPQHF.

The rearrangement links TRBV12-3 or TRBV12-4 to TRBJ2-1; unclear D gene. V shed 9 bases and J shed 0 bases, with 12 bases lying between them. This CDR3 contains 14 residues. CDR3 residues: CASRPTGSYNEQFF. CDR3 nucleotides: TGTGCCAGTCGACCTACCGGCTCCTACAATGAGCAGTTCTTC.

The chain joins TRBV7-9 to TRBJ2-1; 10 positions match TRBD2. Germline assignment: CDR1 SEHNR and CDR2 FQNEAQ (reference sequence). This CDR3 comprises 17 residues. Trimming at V came to 1 base and at J to 2 bases, leaving 5 bases not matched to a gene. CDR3 in DNA: TGTGCCAGCAGCTTAGTCTCTAGCGGGGGACCCTACAATGAGCAGTTCTTC. It specifies CASSLVSSGGPYNEQFF. Looking up the rest from reference TRBV7-9 and TRBJ2-1 gives the full variable domain: DTGVSQNPRHKITKRGQNVTFRCDPISEHNRLYWYRQTLGQGPEFLTYFQNEAQLEKSRLLSDRFSAERPKGSFSTLEIQRTEQGDSAMYLCASSLVSSGGPYNEQFFGPGTRLTVL.